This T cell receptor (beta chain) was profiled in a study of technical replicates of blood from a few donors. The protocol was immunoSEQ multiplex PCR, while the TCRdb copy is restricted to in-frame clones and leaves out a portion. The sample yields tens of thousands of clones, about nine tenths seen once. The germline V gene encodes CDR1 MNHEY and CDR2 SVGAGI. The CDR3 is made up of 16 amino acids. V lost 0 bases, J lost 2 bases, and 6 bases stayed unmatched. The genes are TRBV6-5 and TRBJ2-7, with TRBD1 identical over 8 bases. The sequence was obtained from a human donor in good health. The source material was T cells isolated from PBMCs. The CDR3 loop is CASSYSTGAITYEQYF. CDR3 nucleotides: TGTGCCAGCAGTTACTCGACAGGGGCGATTACCTACGAGCAGTACTTC.